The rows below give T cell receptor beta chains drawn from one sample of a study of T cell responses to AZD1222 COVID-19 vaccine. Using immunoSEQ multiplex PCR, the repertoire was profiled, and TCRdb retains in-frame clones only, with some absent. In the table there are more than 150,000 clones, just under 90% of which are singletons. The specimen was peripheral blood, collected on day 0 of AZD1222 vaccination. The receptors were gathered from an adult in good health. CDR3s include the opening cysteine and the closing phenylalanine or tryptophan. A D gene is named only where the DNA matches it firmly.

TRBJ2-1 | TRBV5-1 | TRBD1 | TGCGCCAGCAGCTTGGGACAGGGGGGGTCCTACAATGAGCAGTTCTTC | CASSLGQGGSYNEQFF
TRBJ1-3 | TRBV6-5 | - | TGTGCCAGCAGCAGGGCGGACAGTTCCGGAAACACCATATATTTT | CASSRADSSGNTIYF
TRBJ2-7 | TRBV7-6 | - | TGTGCCAGCAGCTCAGGGATATACGAGCAGTACTTC | CASSSGIYEQYF
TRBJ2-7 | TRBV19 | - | TGTGCCACCCTCTACGAGCAGTACTTC | CATLYEQYF
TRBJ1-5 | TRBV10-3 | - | TGTGCCACCACGTCGGGGAGGCAGAATCAGCCCCAGCATTTT | CATTSGRQNQPQHF
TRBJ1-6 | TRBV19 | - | TGTGCCAGTAGGAACTCCGGGACGGTAAATTCACCCCTCCACTTT | CASRNSGTVNSPLHF
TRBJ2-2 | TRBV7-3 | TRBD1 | TGTGCCAGCAGCTCCGGACAGGGCCGCCTGGCCGGGGAGCTGTTTTTT | CASSSGQGRLAGELFF
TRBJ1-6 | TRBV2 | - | TGTGCCAGCACCGGGGGGATTTATTCACCCCTCCACTTT | CASTGGIYSPLHF
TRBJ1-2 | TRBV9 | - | TGTGCCAGCAGCGTAGAGGGCAGGGGAAGGGGTAATGGCTACACCTTC | CASSVEGRGRGNGYTF
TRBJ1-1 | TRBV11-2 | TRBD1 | TGTGCCAGCAGCTTTGTCAGGGGGCCGGACACTGAAGCTTTCTTT | CASSFVRGPDTEAFF
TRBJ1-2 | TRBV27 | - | TGTGCCAGCAGTTTATCAGCACTTAACTATGGCTACACCTTC | CASSLSALNYGYTF
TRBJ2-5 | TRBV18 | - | TGTGCCAGCTCAAACCAAGAGACCCAGTACTTC | CASSNQETQYF
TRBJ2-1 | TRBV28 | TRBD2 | TGTGCCAGCAGCTCCAGCGGGAGGGCCTCGGGTGAGCAGTTCTTC | CASSSSGRASGEQFF
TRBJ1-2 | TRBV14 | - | TGTGCCAGCAGCCGGGGGCGCGGCTACACCTTC | CASSRGRGYTF
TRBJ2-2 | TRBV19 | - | TGTGCCAGTAGGATTACAGGCACCGGGGAGCTGTTTTTT | CASRITGTGELFF